This T cell receptor beta chain derives from a study of T-cell memory formation after mild COVID-19. Study-level findings and limits: What remained unconfirmed was the SARS-CoV-2 specificity of second-wave clones peaking on day 37. Contracting clones from day 15 to 85 showed balanced CD4/CD8; later expanders favored CD4+. Largely, contracting CD4+ clones fell within CM and EM, and contracting CD8+ clones within EMRA.

Concerning this clonotype itself: What it binds is not known.

5'RACE with constant-segment primers built TCRalpha and TCRbeta cDNA libraries with UMIs. TCRdb independently ran MiXCR on the 5' RACE reads; one entry per CDR3 protein. Of about half a million distinct CDR3 sequences listed, about 20% are singletons. The sequence was obtained from an adult woman who had mild COVID-19 (a few samples of this study predate the infection). Cell type and time point are not known. The sample was PBMCs or a T cell subset sorted from them (not recorded which).

The CDR3 protein is CATSPSGGAGYNEQFF. The CDR3 DNA reads TGTGCCACCAGTCCTAGCGGGGGGGCCGGCTACAATGAGCAGTTCTTC. This chain connects TRBV24-1 to TRBJ2-1; 12 bases fit TRBD2. The CDR3 consists of 16 residues. The germline CDR1 and CDR2 sequences are KGHDR and SFDVKD. Trimming at V came to 6 bases and at J to 3 bases, leaving 5 bases not matched to a gene.